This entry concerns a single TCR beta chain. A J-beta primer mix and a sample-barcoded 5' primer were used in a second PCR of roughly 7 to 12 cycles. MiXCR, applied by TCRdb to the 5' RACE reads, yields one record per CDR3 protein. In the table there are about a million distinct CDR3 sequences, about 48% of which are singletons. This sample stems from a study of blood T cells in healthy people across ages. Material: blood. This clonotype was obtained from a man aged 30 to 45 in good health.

CDR3 in amino acids: CASSQGSGGFRETQYF. The CDR3 DNA is TGCGCCAGCAGCCAAGGCTCCGGGGGGTTCCGAGAGACCCAGTACTTC. This sequence joins TRBV4-1 and TRBJ2-5, with 7 bases matching TRBD2. CDR3 length equals 16 residues. The J segment lost 4 bases and the V segment lost 1 base, leaving 9 bases of the junction unmatched. CDR1 is MGHRA and CDR2 is YSYEKL in the germline V gene.